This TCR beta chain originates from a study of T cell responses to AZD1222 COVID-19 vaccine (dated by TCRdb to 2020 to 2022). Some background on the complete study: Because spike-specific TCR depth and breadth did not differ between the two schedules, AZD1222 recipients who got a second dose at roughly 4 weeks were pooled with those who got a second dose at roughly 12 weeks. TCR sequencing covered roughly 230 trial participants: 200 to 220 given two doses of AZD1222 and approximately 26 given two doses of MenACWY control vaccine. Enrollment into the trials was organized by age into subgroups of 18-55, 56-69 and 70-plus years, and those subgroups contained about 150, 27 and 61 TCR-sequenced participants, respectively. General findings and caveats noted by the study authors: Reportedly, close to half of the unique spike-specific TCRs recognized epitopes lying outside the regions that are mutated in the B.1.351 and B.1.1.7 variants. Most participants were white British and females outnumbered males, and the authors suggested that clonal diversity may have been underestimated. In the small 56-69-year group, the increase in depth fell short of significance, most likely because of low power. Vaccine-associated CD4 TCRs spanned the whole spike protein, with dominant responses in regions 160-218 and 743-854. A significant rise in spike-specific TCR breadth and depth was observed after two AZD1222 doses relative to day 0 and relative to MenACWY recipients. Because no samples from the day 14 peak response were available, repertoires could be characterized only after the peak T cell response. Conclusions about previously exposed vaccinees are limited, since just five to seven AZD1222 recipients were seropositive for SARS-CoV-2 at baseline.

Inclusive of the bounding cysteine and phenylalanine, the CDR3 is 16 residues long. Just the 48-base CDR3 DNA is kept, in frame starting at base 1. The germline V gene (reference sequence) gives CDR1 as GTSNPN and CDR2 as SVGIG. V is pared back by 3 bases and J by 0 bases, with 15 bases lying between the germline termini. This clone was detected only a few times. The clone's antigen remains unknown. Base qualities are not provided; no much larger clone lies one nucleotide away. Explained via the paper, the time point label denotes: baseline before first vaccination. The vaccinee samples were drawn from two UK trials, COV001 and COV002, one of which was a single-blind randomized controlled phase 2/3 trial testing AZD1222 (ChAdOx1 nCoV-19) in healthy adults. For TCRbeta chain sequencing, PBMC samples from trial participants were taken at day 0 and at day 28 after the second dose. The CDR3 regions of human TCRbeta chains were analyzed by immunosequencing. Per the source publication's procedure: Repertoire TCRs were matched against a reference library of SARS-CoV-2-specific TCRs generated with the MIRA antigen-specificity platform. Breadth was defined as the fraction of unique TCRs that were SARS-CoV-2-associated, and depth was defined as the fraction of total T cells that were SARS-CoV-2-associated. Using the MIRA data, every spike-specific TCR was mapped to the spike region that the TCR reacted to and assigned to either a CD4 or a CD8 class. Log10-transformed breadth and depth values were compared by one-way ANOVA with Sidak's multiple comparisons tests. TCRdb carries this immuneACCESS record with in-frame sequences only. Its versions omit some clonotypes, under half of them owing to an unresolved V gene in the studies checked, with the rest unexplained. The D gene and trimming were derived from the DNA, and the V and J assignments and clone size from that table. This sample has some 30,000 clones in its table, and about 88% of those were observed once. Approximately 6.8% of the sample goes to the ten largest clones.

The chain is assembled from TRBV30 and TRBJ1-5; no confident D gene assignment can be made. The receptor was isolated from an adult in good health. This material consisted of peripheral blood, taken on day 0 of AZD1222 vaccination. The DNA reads TGTGCCTGGAGGGAACCCAGGACTTCTAGCAATCAGCCCCAGCATTTT. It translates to CAWREPRTSSNQPQHF.